These 26 T cell receptor beta chains were sequenced from one sample in a study of control samples from healthy donors and cancer patients. Clones were sequenced by immunoSEQ multiplex PCR, and TCRdb holds only the in-frame ones, with some missing. In the table there are roughly 76,000 clones, 85% to 95% of which are singletons. Input material: blood. The receptors derive from a young woman in good health.

V usage is TRBV11-2 and J usage is TRBJ1-2; the D is unclear. The CDR3 runs 14 residues. Trimming removed 1 base at V and 3 bases at J, with 9 bases between. CDR1 is SGHAT and CDR2 is FQNNGV in the germline V gene. In DNA, the CDR3 is TGTGCCAGCAGCTTAGTCGGAGGGTACTATGGCTACACCTTC. It codes for CASSLVGGYYGYTF.

The chain joins TRBV19 to TRBJ2-2; tentative D call: TRBD2 (6 bases). The CDR3 has 16 residues. Trimming cost V 5 bases and J 6 bases, with 19 bases left between them. Germline CDR1 LNHDA, CDR2 SQIVND (reference sequence). The DNA of the CDR3 is TGTGCCAGTAGTTTCTCAGGGCGGGGTCGCGCCGGGGAGCTGTTTTTT. As protein: CASSFSGRGRAGELFF.

The gene calls are TRBV6-6 and TRBJ2-1; D is perhaps TRBD2 (5 bases). With 4 bases removed from V and 0 bases from J, the gap between germline ends came to 10 bases. The length of the CDR3 is 15 residues. The germline V gene encodes CDR1 MNHNY and CDR2 SVGAGI (reference sequence). The CDR3 DNA reads TGTGCCAGCAGTTCTCATGGGAGCTCCTACAATGAGCAGTTCTTC. Its protein is CASSSHGSSYNEQFF.

The V call is TRBV6-2 or TRBV6-3, the J call TRBJ2-4; no reliable D call. V was shortened by 2 bases and J by 0 bases, with 8 bases between the two germline ends. This CDR3 contains 15 residues. Germline V CDR1 and CDR2: MNHEY, SVGEGT. CDR3 amino acids: CASSYGRIAKNIQYF. CDR3 nucleotide sequence: TGTGCCAGCAGTTACGGTCGAATAGCCAAAAACATTCAGTACTTC.

The rearrangement joins TRBV28 to TRBJ2-1; 7 bases agree with TRBD1. The germline V gene has CDR1 MDHEN and CDR2 SYDVKM. The J segment lost 8 bases and the V segment lost 6 bases, leaving 28 bases of the junction unmatched. The CDR3 runs 20 residues. CDR3 sequence reads: CASSPTRQGLGAWEIDEQFF. The CDR3 coding sequence is TGTGCCAGCAGCCCCACCCGACAGGGCTTAGGGGCGTGGGAAATCGATGAGCAGTTCTTC.

The rearrangement uses TRBV27 and TRBJ2-1; D is ambiguous. Trimming cost V 5 bases and J 8 bases, with 7 bases left between them. CDR1 is MNHEY and CDR2 is SMNVEV in the germline V gene (reference sequence). The CDR3 is 11 residues long. CDR3 nucleotides: TGTGCCAGCAGTCAGTTGCATGAGCAGTTCTTC. As protein: CASSQLHEQFF.

The chain joins TRBV2 to TRBJ2-2; TRBD1 matches at 10 bases. Germline V gene sequence: CDR1 SNHLY, CDR2 FYNNEI. Losses at the gene ends were 7 bases for V and 6 bases for J; bases not matched to a gene: 5. This CDR3 has 14 amino acids. The CDR3 sequence: CASTLGQGPGELFF. The CDR3, as DNA: TGTGCCAGCACCCTGGGACAGGGGCCCGGGGAGCTGTTTTTT.

The genes are TRBV19 and TRBJ1-2; the D gene is possibly TRBD1 (5 bases). The CDR3 covers 14 residues. Germline loops: CDR1 LNHDA, CDR2 SQIVND (reference sequence). Trimming shortened V by 3 bases and J by 0 bases, and 8 bases separated the two germline ends. CDR3 amino acids: CASSIQGTNYGYTF. The CDR3 DNA reads as TGTGCCAGTAGTATTCAGGGTACTAACTATGGCTACACCTTC.

This chain links TRBV5-4 with TRBJ2-6; D is uncertain. The germline CDR1 and CDR2 sequences are SGHNT and YYREEE (reference sequence). Between the trimmed V and J ends, which lost 4 bases and 0 bases, there was a span of 8 bases. The CDR3 is 15 amino acids. CDR3 loop: CASSLTSSGANVLTF. The CDR3 DNA is TGTGCCAGCAGCCTGACGAGCTCTGGGGCCAACGTCCTGACTTTC.

The chain recombines TRBV28 with TRBJ2-7, with 8 positions matching TRBD2. CDR1 and CDR2 (germline): MDHEN, SYDVKM. This CDR3 spans 15 amino acids. Trimming cost V 5 bases and J 5 bases; bases outside gene matches: 11. CDR3 in DNA: TGTGCCAGCAGTACAACCGGGACTAGACCCCACGAGCAGTACTTC. This encodes CASSTTGTRPHEQYF.

The rearrangement uses TRBV9 and TRBJ1-1, with a possible D match to TRBD1 (5 bases). The CDR3 length is 15 residues. The V end was cut by 4 bases, the J end by 1 base, with 14 bases between. Germline V gene sequence: CDR1 SGDLS, CDR2 YYNGEE. The CDR3: CASSPGGGTNTEAFF. For the CDR3, the DNA is TGTGCCAGCAGCCCCGGTGGGGGGACGAACACTGAAGCTTTCTTT.

The chain is built from TRBV6-2 or TRBV6-3 and TRBJ1-1; perhaps TRBD1 as D (5 bases). The CDR3 runs to 14 residues. Germline loops: CDR1 MNHEY, CDR2 SVGEGT. V was trimmed by 0 bases and J by 9 bases, leaving 14 bases between them. The CDR3 DNA follows: TGTGCCAGCAGTTACTCCACCTGGGGGAGCCAAGCTTTCTTT. Its protein is CASSYSTWGSQAFF.

This chain links TRBV20-1 with TRBJ2-1; TRBD2 matches 8 bases. V gave up 3 bases and J gave up 7 bases; unmatched junction bases: 5. This CDR3 has 13 residues. The germline V gene encodes CDR1 DFQATT and CDR2 SNEGSKA (reference sequence). The CDR3 loop is CSASSGGPNEQFF. CDR3 coding DNA: TGCAGTGCTAGTTCGGGGGGGCCGAATGAGCAGTTCTTC.

The chain uses TRBV7-6 and TRBJ1-6, with TRBD1 as a possible D gene (5 bases). Trimming cost V 2 bases and J 4 bases, with 12 bases left between them. This CDR3 has 16 residues. CDR1 SGHVS and CDR2 FNYEAQ come from the germline V gene. As DNA, the CDR3 is TGTGCCAGCAGCTTATTAGGGGCCCAGTATAATTCACCCCTCCACTTT. Translating gives CASSLLGAQYNSPLHF.

This rearrangement joins TRBV10-3 to TRBJ2-2, with D unclear. CDR3 size: 15 residues. CDR1 and CDR2 from the germline V gene are ENHRY and SYGVKD. V shed 3 bases and J shed 0 bases, with 8 bases lying between them. In DNA, the CDR3 is TGTGCCATCAGTGATCCCAGTACGAACACCGGGGAGCTGTTTTTT. As protein: CAISDPSTNTGELFF.

CDR3 DNA sequence: TGTGCCAGCAGCCCTCGGACAGGGGTTAGTGGGGCTTATGGCTACACCTTC. This translates into CASSPRTGVSGAYGYTF. The chain uses TRBV9 and TRBJ1-2; 9 bases line up with TRBD1. Germline lookup yields CDR1 SGDLS and CDR2 YYNGEE. The length of the CDR3 is 17 residues. The V and J ends lost 4 bases and 5 bases, in that order; junction bases with no gene match: 15.

The V call is TRBV27, the J call TRBJ2-7, with 9 nucleotides matching TRBD1. CDR3 length equals 18 residues. The junction had 12 bases not matched to a gene; V was cut back by 3 bases and J by 0 bases. Germline V gene data show CDR1 as MNHEY and CDR2 as SMNVEV (reference sequence). The CDR3 DNA sequence: TGTGCCAGCAGTTTCCAACTTGCGGGACAGGGTAGCTCCTACGAGCAGTACTTC. Protein sequence: CASSFQLAGQGSSYEQYF.

This rearrangement joins TRBV15 to TRBJ2-3, with TRBD2 matching over 10 bases. The V gene end was trimmed by 3 bases and the J gene end by 5 bases; junction bases not matched to a gene: 5. The CDR3 totals 15 residues. Germline V gene lookup returns CDR1 LNHNV and CDR2 YYDKDF (reference sequence). The CDR3 reads CATSRTGLAQDTQYF. The CDR3 DNA sequence: TGTGCCACCAGCAGGACGGGACTAGCGCAAGATACGCAGTATTTT.

The J gene is TRBJ2-5, the V gene TRBV19; possibly TRBD1 for D (5 bases). V lost 3 bases and J lost 2, with 10 bases in between. Germline CDR1 is LNHDA and CDR2 is SQIVND (reference sequence). The CDR3 extends over 14 amino acids. The CDR3 reads CASSMVAGQETQYF. The CDR3 coding sequence is TGTGCCAGTAGTATGGTGGCAGGGCAAGAGACCCAGTACTTC.

The CDR3 DNA is TGCGCCAGCAGCCATACAGCTGCTAGCACAGATACGCAGTATTTT. It is translated as CASSHTAASTDTQYF. The V call is TRBV5-1, the J call TRBJ2-3; D call uncertain. With 4 bases removed from V and 0 bases from J, the gap between germline ends came to 12 bases. The CDR3 is 15 amino acids. Germline V gene sequence: CDR1 SGHRS, CDR2 YFSETQ.

The rearrangement links TRBV3-1 (or the pseudogene TRBV3-2) to TRBJ1-1; D gene uncertain. The CDR3 contains 14 residues. Per the germline V gene, CDR1 is LGHDT and CDR2 is YNNKEL (reference sequence). V was pared by 2 bases and J by 4 bases, with 11 bases between. CDR3 sequence reads: CASSQHLRVTEAFF. CDR3 nucleotides: TGTGCCAGCAGCCAACACCTCAGAGTCACTGAAGCTTTCTTT.

The genes are TRBV27 and TRBJ2-3, with 13 bases that match TRBD2. Germline CDR1 MNHEY, CDR2 SMNVEV (reference sequence). The CDR3 totals 16 residues. Trimming removed 6 bases from V and 0 bases from J; junction bases left unmatched: 3. Here the CDR3 DNA reads TGTGCCAGCAGGAGGACTAGCGGGAGCAGCACAGATACGCAGTATTTT. Protein sequence: CASRRTSGSSTDTQYF.

The V and J genes are TRBV4-3 and TRBJ2-3; no firm D call. V was pared by 0 bases and J by 0 bases, with 10 bases between. The CDR3 sequence is 16 residues long. Germline CDR1 and CDR2: LGHNA and YSLEER. The chain's CDR3 is CASSQDWAGSTDTQYF. DNA of the CDR3: TGCGCCAGCAGCCAAGATTGGGCAGGAAGCACAGATACGCAGTATTTT.

The chain recombines TRBV23-1 with TRBJ1-1; unclear D gene. TRBV23-1 is given ORF status, its function remaining uncertain. The CDR3 length is 19 residues. Trimming took 4 bases from V and 3 from J, leaving 27 bases between them. The CDR3 spells CASSPGKNIGSETDTEAFF. In nucleotides, the CDR3 is TGCGCCAGCAGTCCTGGGAAAAATATCGGTTCGGAAACTGACACTGAAGCTTTCTTT.

Note on this clone: The junction departs from germline at one end; a sequencing error may be responsible. The chain joins TRBV2 to TRBJ1-1, with D perhaps TRBD1 (5 bases). The germline CDR1 and CDR2 sequences are SNHLY and FYNNEI. The CDR3 has 14 amino acids. The CDR3 DNA reads TGTCCCAGCCCGCGCCGGGGGGGGAACACTGAAGCTTTCTTT. It codes for CPSPRRGGNTEAFF.

This clone was seen once. V usage is TRBV5-1 and J usage is TRBJ1-4, with 8 bases fitting TRBD1. Germline V CDR1 and CDR2: SGHRS, YFSETQ. The CDR3 has 15 residues. V was clipped by 2 bases and J by 3 bases; unmatched bases: 3. CDR3 amino acids: CASSFYRGSNEKLFF. CDR3 DNA: TGCGCCAGCAGCTTTTACAGGGGGTCTAATGAAAAACTGTTTTTT.